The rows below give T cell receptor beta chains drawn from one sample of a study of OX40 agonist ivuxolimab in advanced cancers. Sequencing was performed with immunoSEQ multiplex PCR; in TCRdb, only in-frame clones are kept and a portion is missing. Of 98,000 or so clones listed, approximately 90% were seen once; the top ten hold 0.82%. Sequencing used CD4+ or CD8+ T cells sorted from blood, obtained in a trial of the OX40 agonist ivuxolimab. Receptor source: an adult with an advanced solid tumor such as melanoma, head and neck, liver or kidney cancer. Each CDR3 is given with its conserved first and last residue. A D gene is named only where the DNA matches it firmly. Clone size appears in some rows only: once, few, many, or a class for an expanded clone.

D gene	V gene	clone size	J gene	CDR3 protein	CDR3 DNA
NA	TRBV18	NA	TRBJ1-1	CASLVGGNTEAFF	TGTGCCAGCCTTGTGGGAGGGAACACTGAAGCTTTCTTT
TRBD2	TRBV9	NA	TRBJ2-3	CASARSPGLAGEDTQYF	TGTGCCAGCGCCCGGTCCCCAGGACTAGCGGGAGAAGATACGCAGTATTTT
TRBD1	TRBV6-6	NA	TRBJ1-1	CASSYGDRGGTEAFF	TGTGCCAGCAGTTACGGGGACAGGGGTGGCACTGAAGCTTTCTTT
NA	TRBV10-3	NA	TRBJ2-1	CAISENESANEQFF	TGTGCCATCAGTGAGAATGAGAGCGCCAATGAGCAGTTCTTC
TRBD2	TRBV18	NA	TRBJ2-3	CASSPVPVGSGRFVGNTQYF	TGTGCCAGCTCACCCGTTCCGGTTGGTAGCGGGAGATTTGTCGGAAATACGCAGTATTTT
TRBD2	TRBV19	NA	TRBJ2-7	CASSRTSGASYEQYF	TGTGCCAGTAGTAGGACTAGCGGGGCCTCCTACGAGCAGTACTTC
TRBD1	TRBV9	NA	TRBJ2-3	CASSVTAGQGGFDTQYF	TGTGCCAGCAGCGTGACCGCAGGACAGGGGGGATTCGATACGCAGTATTTT
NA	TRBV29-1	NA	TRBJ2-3	CSVRGTDTQYF	TGCAGCGTTCGGGGCACAGATACGCAGTATTTT
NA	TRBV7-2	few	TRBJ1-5	CASTGQYNQPQHF	TGTGCCAGCACCGGACAGTACAATCAGCCCCAGCATTTT
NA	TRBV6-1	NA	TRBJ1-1	CASSEGGKRLGKNTEAFF	TGTGCCAGCAGTGAGGGCGGCAAACGCCTAGGGAAGAACACTGAAGCTTTCTTT
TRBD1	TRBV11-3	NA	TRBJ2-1	CASSGTGGYEQFF	TGTGCCAGCAGTGGGACAGGAGGTTATGAGCAGTTCTTC
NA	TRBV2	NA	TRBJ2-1	CASSVWLEQFF	TGTGCCAGCAGTGTATGGCTTGAGCAGTTCTTC
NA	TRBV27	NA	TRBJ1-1	CASSLFAGPTTNTEAFF	TGTGCCAGCAGTTTATTCGCCGGACCCACAACGAACACTGAAGCTTTCTTT
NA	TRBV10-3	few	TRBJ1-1	CAISMKGGTEAFF	TGTGCCATCAGTATGAAGGGTGGGACTGAAGCTTTCTTT
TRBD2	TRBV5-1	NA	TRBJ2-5	CASTTGLADQETQYF	TGCGCCTCTACCACGGGACTAGCGGACCAAGAGACCCAGTACTTC
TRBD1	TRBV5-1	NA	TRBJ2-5	CASSLGGREETQYF	TGCGCCAGCAGCTTAGGGGGCCGGGAAGAGACCCAGTACTTC
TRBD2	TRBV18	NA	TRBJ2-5	CASSPPGLAGETQYF	TGTGCCAGCTCACCACCGGGACTAGCGGGAGAGACCCAGTACTTC
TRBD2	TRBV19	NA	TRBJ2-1	CASTRGGLAGGQSYNEQFF	TGTGCCAGTACCCGAGGGGGACTAGCGGGAGGCCAGAGCTACAATGAGCAGTTCTTC
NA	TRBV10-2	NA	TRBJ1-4	CASSERSATNEKLFF	TGCGCCAGCAGTGAGCGGTCAGCAACTAATGAAAAACTGTTTTTT
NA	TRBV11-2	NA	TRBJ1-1	CASSLAVMNTEAFF	TGTGCCAGCAGCTTAGCGGTCATGAACACTGAAGCTTTCTTT
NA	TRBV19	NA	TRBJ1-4	CASSMTVNEKLFF	TGTGCCAGTAGTATGACAGTTAATGAAAAACTGTTTTTT
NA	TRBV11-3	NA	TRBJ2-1	CASSPGASMNEQFF	TGTGCCAGCAGCCCCGGGGCTAGCATGAATGAGCAGTTCTTC
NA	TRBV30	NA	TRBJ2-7	CAWSVSTYGQYF	TGTGCCTGGAGTGTCAGTACCTACGGGCAGTACTTC
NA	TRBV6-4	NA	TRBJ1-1	CASSAKGRLTEAFF	TGTGCCAGCAGTGCGAAGGGGCGCCTGACTGAAGCTTTCTTT
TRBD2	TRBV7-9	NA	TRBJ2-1	CASSSVTSGIYNEQFF	TGTGCCAGCAGCTCGGTTACTAGCGGGATTTACAATGAGCAGTTCTTC
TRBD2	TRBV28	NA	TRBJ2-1	CASSSASGRAYNEQFF	TGTGCCAGCAGTTCGGCTAGCGGGAGGGCCTACAATGAGCAGTTCTTC
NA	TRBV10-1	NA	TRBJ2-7	CASSPRGRAYEQYF	TGCGCCAGCAGCCCCCGAGGTCGTGCCTACGAGCAGTACTTC
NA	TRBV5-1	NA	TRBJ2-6	CASSLAPVSGANVLTF	TGCGCCAGCAGCTTGGCCCCGGTCTCTGGGGCCAACGTCCTGACTTTC
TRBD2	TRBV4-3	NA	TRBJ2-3	CASSQRGLAGGGGTDTQYF	TGCGCCAGCAGCCAAAGGGGTCTAGCGGGAGGTGGGGGCACAGATACGCAGTATTTT
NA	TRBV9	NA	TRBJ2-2	CASSLTAPTNTGELFF	TGTGCCAGCAGCCTCACCGCTCCCACGAACACCGGGGAGCTGTTTTTT
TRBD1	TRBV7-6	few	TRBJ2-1	CASSLRGQRADSYNEQFF	TGTGCCAGCAGCTTAAGGGGACAGAGGGCGGACTCCTACAATGAGCAGTTCTTC
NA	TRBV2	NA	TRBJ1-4	CASRPGTGNEKLFF	TGTGCCAGCAGACCCGGGACTGGGAATGAAAAACTGTTTTTT
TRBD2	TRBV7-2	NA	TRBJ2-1	CASSFSGSSYNEQFF	TGTGCCAGCAGCTTCAGCGGGAGCTCCTACAATGAGCAGTTCTTC
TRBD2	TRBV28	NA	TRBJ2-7	CASSLLREIGEQYF	TGTGCCAGCAGTTTACTGCGGGAGATCGGAGAGCAGTACTTC
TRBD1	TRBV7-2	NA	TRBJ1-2	CASSLSGTGPSGYTF	TGTGCCAGCAGCTTATCGGGGACAGGGCCTTCGGGCTACACCTTC
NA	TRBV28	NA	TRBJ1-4	CASGLGQSGEKLFF	TGTGCCAGCGGTTTAGGACAGTCTGGTGAAAAACTGTTTTTT
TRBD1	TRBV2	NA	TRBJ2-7	CASRVTGNSYEQYF	TGTGCCAGCAGGGTGACAGGGAACTCCTACGAGCAGTACTTC
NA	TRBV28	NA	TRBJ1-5	CASSQQYQPQHF	TGTGCCAGCAGTCAACAATACCAGCCCCAGCATTTT
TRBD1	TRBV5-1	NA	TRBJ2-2	CASSARATGQGYTGELFF	TGCGCCAGCAGCGCCCGCGCGACGGGACAGGGATACACCGGGGAGCTGTTTTTT
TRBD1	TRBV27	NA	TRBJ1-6	CASRAGTGLMGSPLHF	TGTGCCAGCAGAGCCGGGACAGGGCTGATGGGCTCACCCCTCCACTTT
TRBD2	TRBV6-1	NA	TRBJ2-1	CASSVRPQGTSGRGEQFF	TGTGCCAGCAGTGTACGCCCCCAAGGTACTAGCGGGAGAGGTGAGCAGTTCTTC